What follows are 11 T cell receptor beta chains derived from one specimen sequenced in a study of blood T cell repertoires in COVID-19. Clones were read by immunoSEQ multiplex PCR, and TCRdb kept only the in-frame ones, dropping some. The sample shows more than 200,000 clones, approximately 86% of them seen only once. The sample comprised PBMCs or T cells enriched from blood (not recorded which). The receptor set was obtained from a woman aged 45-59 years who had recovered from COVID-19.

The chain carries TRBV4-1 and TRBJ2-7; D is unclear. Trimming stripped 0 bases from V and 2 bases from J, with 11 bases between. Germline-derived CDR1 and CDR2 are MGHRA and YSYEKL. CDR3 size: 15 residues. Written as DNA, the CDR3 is TGCGCCAGCAGCCAAGAACACAGCAGCCCCTACGAGCAGTACTTC. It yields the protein CASSQEHSSPYEQYF.

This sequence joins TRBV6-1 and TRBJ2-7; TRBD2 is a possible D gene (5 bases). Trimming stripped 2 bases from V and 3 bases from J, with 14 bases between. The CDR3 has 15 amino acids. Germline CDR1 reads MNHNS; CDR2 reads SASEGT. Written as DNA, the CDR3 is TGTGCCAGCAGTGAACTGGGGTTTAGCGACTACGAGCAGTACTTC. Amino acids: CASSELGFSDYEQYF.

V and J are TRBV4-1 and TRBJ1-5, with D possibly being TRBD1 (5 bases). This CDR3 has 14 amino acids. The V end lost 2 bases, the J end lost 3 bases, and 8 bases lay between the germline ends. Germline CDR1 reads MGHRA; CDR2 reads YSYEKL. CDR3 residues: CASSQQGFNQPQHF. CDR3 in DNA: TGCGCCAGCAGCCAACAGGGATTCAATCAGCCCCAGCATTTT.

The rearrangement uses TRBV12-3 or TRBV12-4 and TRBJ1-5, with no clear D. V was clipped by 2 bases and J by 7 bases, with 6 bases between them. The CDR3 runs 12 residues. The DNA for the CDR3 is TGTGCCAGCAGTTTACCCCCGCAGCCCCAGCATTTT. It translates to CASSLPPQPQHF.

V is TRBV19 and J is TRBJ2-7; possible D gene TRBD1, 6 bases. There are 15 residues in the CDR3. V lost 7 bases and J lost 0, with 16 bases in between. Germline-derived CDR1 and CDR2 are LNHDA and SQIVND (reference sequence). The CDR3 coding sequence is TGTGCCAGTAAGCAGGGGCAGTCAGCCTCCTACGAGCAGTACTTC. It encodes CASKQGQSASYEQYF.

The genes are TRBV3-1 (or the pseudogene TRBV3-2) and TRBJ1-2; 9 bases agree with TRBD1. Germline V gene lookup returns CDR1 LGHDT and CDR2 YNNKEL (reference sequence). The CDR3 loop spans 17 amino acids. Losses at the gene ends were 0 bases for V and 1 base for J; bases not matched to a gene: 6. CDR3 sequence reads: CASSQDRRDRVNYGYTF. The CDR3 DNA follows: TGTGCCAGCAGCCAAGATCGGCGGGACAGGGTTAACTATGGCTACACCTTC.

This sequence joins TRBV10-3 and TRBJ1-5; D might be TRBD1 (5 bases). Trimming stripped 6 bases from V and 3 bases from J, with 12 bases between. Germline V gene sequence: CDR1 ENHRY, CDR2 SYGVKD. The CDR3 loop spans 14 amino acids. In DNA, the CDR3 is TGTGCCATCAGGCCGACAGTAGACAATCAGCCCCAGCATTTT. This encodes CAIRPTVDNQPQHF.

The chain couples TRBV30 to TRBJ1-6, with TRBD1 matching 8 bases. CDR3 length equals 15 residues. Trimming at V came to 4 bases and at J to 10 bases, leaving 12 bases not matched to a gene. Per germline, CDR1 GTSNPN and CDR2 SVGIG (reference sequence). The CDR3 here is CAWTPDRAPQSPLHF. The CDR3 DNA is TGTGCCTGGACACCGGACAGGGCGCCTCAGTCACCCCTCCACTTT.

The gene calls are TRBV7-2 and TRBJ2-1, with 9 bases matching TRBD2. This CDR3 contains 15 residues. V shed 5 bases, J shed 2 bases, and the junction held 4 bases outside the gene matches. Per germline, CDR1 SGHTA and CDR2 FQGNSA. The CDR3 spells CASSAGGRTYNEQFF. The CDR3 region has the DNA TGTGCCAGCAGCGCGGGGGGGCGGACCTACAATGAGCAGTTCTTC.

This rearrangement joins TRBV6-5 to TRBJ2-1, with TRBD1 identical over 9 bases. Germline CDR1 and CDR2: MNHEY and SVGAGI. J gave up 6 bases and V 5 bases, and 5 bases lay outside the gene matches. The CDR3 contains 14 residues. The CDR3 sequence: CASSRDRVSNEQFF. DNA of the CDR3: TGTGCCAGCAGTCGGGACAGGGTCTCCAATGAGCAGTTCTTC.

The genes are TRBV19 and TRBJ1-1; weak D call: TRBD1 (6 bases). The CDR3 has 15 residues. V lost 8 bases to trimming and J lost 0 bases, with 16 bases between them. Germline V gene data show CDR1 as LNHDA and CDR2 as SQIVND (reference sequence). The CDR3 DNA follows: TGTGCCAGTTCTCAAACCGGGACACTGAACACTGAAGCTTTCTTT. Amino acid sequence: CASSQTGTLNTEAFF.